The 13 T cell receptor beta chains reported below all come from one sample, sequenced in a study of blood T cell repertoires in COVID-19. Produced via immunoSEQ multiplex PCR; TCRdb's table is partial and in-frame only. The sample contains more than 150,000 clones, roughly 83% of which appear only once. Sequencing was done on a sample of peripheral blood. The receptors were gathered from a woman aged 55-70 years with acute or convalescent COVID-19.

The CDR3: CASGGATGDTQYF. For the CDR3, the DNA is TGTGCCAGTGGGGGAGCCACAGGGGATACGCAGTATTTT. The chain is built from TRBV19 and TRBJ2-3; tentatively, D is TRBD1 (6 bases). V lost 8 bases and J 6 bases, leaving 15 bases between the germline ends. The germline V gene encodes CDR1 LNHDA and CDR2 SQIVND (reference sequence). The CDR3 length is 13 residues.

The genes are TRBV6-5 and TRBJ2-7, with 8 bases identical to TRBD1. In germline, CDR1 is MNHEY, CDR2 SVGAGI. CDR3 length: 12 residues. V lost 7 bases and J lost 4; bases outside the gene matches: 3. The CDR3 DNA reads as TGTGCCAGCACAGGGGGCGCATACGAGCAGTACTTC. Its translation: CASTGGAYEQYF.

The genes are TRBV30 and TRBJ1-2; 7 bases align to TRBD1. Germline V gene data show CDR1 as GTSNPN and CDR2 as SVGIG (reference sequence). CDR3 length: 12 residues. Unmatched junction bases numbered 1, after V lost 1 base and J lost 5 bases. The CDR3 DNA is TGTGCCTGGAGTGGGACAGGATATGGCTACACCTTC. Protein: CAWSGTGYGYTF.

V is TRBV29-1 and J is TRBJ2-1; D is perhaps TRBD1 (6 bases). Germline CDR1 is SQVTM and CDR2 is ANQGSEA. CDR3 length: 13 residues. V was cut by 3 bases and J by 9 bases, with 15 bases left in between. CDR3 DNA sequence: TGCAGCGTTGATTTTACAGGGTGGGGTGAGCAGTTCTTC. Its translation: CSVDFTGWGEQFF.

A single count supports this clone. The chain couples TRBV30 to TRBJ2-5; D may be TRBD2 (6 bases). Per germline, CDR1 GTSNPN and CDR2 SVGIG (reference sequence). The CDR3 has 13 residues. The V end lost 2 bases, the J end lost 3 bases, and 10 bases lay between the germline ends. The CDR3 coding sequence is TGTGCCTGGAGTCCTCGACTAGAAGAGACCCAGTACTTC. It is translated as CAWSPRLEETQYF.

This chain uses TRBV11-2 with TRBJ1-1; no definite D call. With 1 base removed from V and 7 bases from J, the gap between germline ends came to 16 bases. The CDR3 spans 15 residues. Germline values: CDR1 SGHAT, CDR2 FQNNGV. As DNA, the CDR3 is TGTGCCAGCAGCTTAGTGGGATACGGGAGGGATGAAGCTTTCTTT. It translates to CASSLVGYGRDEAFF.

This chain connects TRBV7-2 to TRBJ2-3; D gene ambiguous. The CDR3 totals 15 residues. V was shortened by 2 bases and J by 2 bases, with 11 bases between the two germline ends. Germline loops: CDR1 SGHTA, CDR2 FQGNSA. In DNA form, the CDR3 reads TGTGCCAGCAGCTTAAGGAGAAGCTCCACAGATACGCAGTATTTT. Amino acid sequence: CASSLRRSSTDTQYF.

The chain carries TRBV9 and TRBJ2-1; 8 positions agree with TRBD2. V lost 0 bases and J lost 10; bases outside the gene matches: 9. The CDR3 runs to 15 residues. Germline V gene sequence: CDR1 SGDLS, CDR2 YYNGEE. The CDR3 spells CASSVGGTSLKEQFF. The CDR3 bases are TGTGCCAGCAGCGTAGGGGGGACTAGTCTCAAAGAGCAGTTCTTC.

The J gene is TRBJ1-1, the V gene TRBV6-1; no clear D. CDR3 length equals 18 residues. V was pared by 1 base and J by 8 bases, with 26 bases between. Germline CDR1 and CDR2: MNHNS and SASEGT. CDR3 in amino acids: CASSEVPPLWELLKEAFF. Here the CDR3 DNA reads TGTGCCAGCAGTGAAGTCCCGCCCCTCTGGGAGCTCTTGAAGGAAGCTTTCTTT.

The chain couples TRBV7-9 to TRBJ1-3; 7 bases map to TRBD1. CDR1 and CDR2 (germline): SEHNR, FQNEAQ (reference sequence). The CDR3 has 15 amino acids. The V gene end was trimmed by 1 base and the J gene end by 7 bases; junction bases not matched to a gene: 7. The CDR3 nucleotides are TGTGCCAGCAGCTTAGTCCGAACAGGGGAGAACACCATATATTTT. Residues: CASSLVRTGENTIYF.

The chain joins TRBV6-5 to TRBJ2-7; 11 positions agree with TRBD1. The V segment lost 7 bases and the J segment 5 bases; nucleotides outside the gene matches: 7. This CDR3 is built from 14 residues. The germline CDR1 and CDR2 sequences are MNHEY and SVGAGI. The CDR3 loop is CASIFGQGAHEQYF. Written as DNA, the CDR3 is TGTGCCAGCATTTTTGGACAGGGGGCACACGAGCAGTACTTC.

Only one count was recorded for this clone. This sequence joins TRBV5-1 and TRBJ1-6, with a weak D call TRBD1 (6 bases). Trimming cost V 0 bases and J 8 bases, with 9 bases left between them. From germline, CDR1 is SGHRS and CDR2 YFSETQ. The CDR3 loop spans 14 amino acids. The CDR3 loop is CASSLDRVDSPLHF. The CDR3 DNA is TGCGCCAGCAGCTTGGACAGGGTTGATTCACCCCTCCACTTT.

The V call is TRBV4-1, the J call TRBJ2-1; 7 bases match TRBD1. This CDR3 contains 17 residues. Unmatched junction bases numbered 14, after V lost 0 bases and J lost 9 bases. In germline, CDR1 is MGHRA, CDR2 YSYEKL. The chain's CDR3 is CASSQDQGTVNLSEQFF. In DNA form, the CDR3 reads TGCGCCAGCAGCCAAGATCAGGGGACAGTTAACCTAAGTGAGCAGTTCTTC.